Given below is one TCR beta chain in context. V shed 4 bases, J shed 1 base, and the junction held 8 bases outside the gene matches. CDR1 and CDR2 from the germline V gene are SGHKS and YYEKEE (reference sequence). The CDR3 has 16 residues. The sample belongs to a study of blood T cell repertoires in COVID-19. At the level of the study: Samples came from the United States, Italy and Spain, spanning acute and convalescent COVID-19. T cells, B-cell-depleted T cells, or PBMCs supplied cDNA or gDNA.

Authors' processing steps: Reference gene primers were amplified, and this amplification served to estimate nucleated cell counts. Measured with immunoSEQ multiplex PCR; TCRdb has only the in-frame clones, and not every one. V, J and clone size are those of that table, while D and trimming were read from the DNA. The table includes around 67,000 clones, roughly 89% detected once. The gene calls are TRBV5-5 and TRBJ2-1; 7 nucleotides agree with TRBD2. The source material was peripheral blood. The receptor comes from a woman of 80 years or more with acute or convalescent COVID-19. The CDR3 DNA reads TGTGCCAGCAGCCTACGGGGGGACGGGTCCTACAATGAGCAGTTCTTC. This sequence encodes CASSLRGDGSYNEQFF.